A single sample gave rise to the 27 T cell receptor beta chains below, sequenced in a study of cytomegalovirus exposure and HLA in healthy donors. TCRdb's table, derived via immunoSEQ multiplex PCR, lists solely in-frame clones and lacks some. This repertoire shows under 140,000 clones, around nine tenths found once; its top ten account for 1.4%. Sequences were obtained from PBMCs. These receptors all stem from a woman aged 30 to 39 in good health and CMV-seropositive.

V usage is TRBV5-1 and J usage is TRBJ1-4, with a tentative D call TRBD1 (6 bases). The germline V gene encodes CDR1 SGHRS and CDR2 YFSETQ. This CDR3 spans 14 amino acids. V was pared by 1 base and J by 6 bases, with 10 bases between. The CDR3 reads CASSLRGSDEKLFF. The CDR3 region has the DNA TGCGCCAGCAGCTTGAGGGGGTCGGATGAAAAACTGTTTTTT.

A single count supports this clone. The chain combines TRBV19 with TRBJ1-2, with D perhaps matching TRBD1 (6 bases). The germline V gene encodes CDR1 LNHDA and CDR2 SQIVND (reference sequence). This CDR3 contains 13 residues. V lost 7 bases to trimming and J lost 5 bases, with 14 bases between them. CDR3 nucleotide sequence: TGTGCCAGTAAAGACTCGGACAGTTATGGCTACACCTTC. Encoded protein: CASKDSDSYGYTF.

This chain joins TRBV10-3 and TRBJ1-6; 7 bases line up with TRBD1. With V trimmed by 7 bases and J by 8 bases, 8 bases remained unmatched. The CDR3 spans 14 residues. The germline CDR1 and CDR2 sequences are ENHRY and SYGVKD. CDR3 loop: CAINQRQGDSPLHF. In DNA, the CDR3 is TGTGCCATCAATCAAAGACAGGGCGATTCACCCCTCCACTTT.

The chain employs TRBV4-3 and TRBJ2-3, with 10 bases lining up with TRBD2. Germline CDR1 and CDR2: LGHNA and YSLEER. With V trimmed by 0 bases and J by 2 bases, 11 bases remained unmatched. The CDR3 covers 19 residues. The CDR3 is CASSQDVNSGGISTDTQYF. The DNA of the CDR3 is TGCGCCAGCAGCCAAGATGTGAATAGCGGGGGGATTTCCACAGATACGCAGTATTTT.

The rearrangement uses TRBV5-4 and TRBJ2-7; 7 bases are a match to TRBD1. The V segment lost 4 bases and the J segment 2 bases; nucleotides outside the gene matches: 3. The CDR3 extends over 13 amino acids. CDR1 and CDR2 (germline): SGHNT, YYREEE (reference sequence). This CDR3 reads CASSPGTAYEQYF. CDR3 DNA sequence: TGTGCCAGCAGCCCCGGGACAGCCTACGAGCAGTACTTC.

In its sample, this clone was seen once. This rearrangement joins TRBV11-2 to TRBJ2-1; 7 nucleotides align to TRBD2. V was clipped by 5 bases and J by 9 bases; unmatched bases: 19. CDR3 length equals 17 residues. Looked up from germline, CDR1 is SGHAT and CDR2 is FQNNGV. The CDR3 DNA follows: TGTGCCAGCAGCCCCTTCGACGGGAGGCGATCCCACGCTGAGCAGTTCTTC. It codes for CASSPFDGRRSHAEQFF.

CDR3 DNA: TGTGCCAGCACCCTCGGCTCTAGGGTAGGGGGCTATGGCTACACCTTC. This translates into CASTLGSRVGGYGYTF. The rearrangement uses TRBV6-6 and TRBJ1-2; D is possibly TRBD1 (6 bases). Germline V CDR1 and CDR2: MNHNY, SVGAGI (reference sequence). The CDR3 sequence is 16 residues long. V was trimmed by 7 bases and J by 4 bases, leaving 22 bases between them.

This chain connects TRBV6-4 to TRBJ2-3; 11 bases map to TRBD2. J gave up 3 bases and V 4 bases, and 3 bases lay outside the gene matches. The CDR3 spans 15 residues. Looked up from germline, CDR1 is MRHNA and CDR2 is SNTAGT. CDR3 bases: TGTGCCAGCAGTGCTATAGCGGGAGGGACAGATACGCAGTATTTT. This gives the protein CASSAIAGGTDTQYF.

The gene calls are TRBV4-3 and TRBJ2-5; 15 bases line up with TRBD2. CDR3 length equals 18 residues. V trimming: 4 bases; J trimming: 1 base; junction bases outside the gene matches: 7. Germline V gives CDR1 LGHNA, CDR2 YSLEER. The CDR3: CASSRGTSGGRLQETQYF. The CDR3 nucleotides read TGCGCCAGCAGCCGGGGGACTAGCGGGGGGCGGCTCCAAGAGACCCAGTACTTC.

This clone was detected once. V and J are TRBV30 and TRBJ1-5; D unresolved. This CDR3 region has 17 residues. Germline assignment: CDR1 GTSNPN and CDR2 SVGIG (reference sequence). V lost 2 bases and J 3 bases, leaving 20 bases between the germline ends. The CDR3 coding sequence is TGTGCCTGGAGTCTTGAACCCAGGTTGGAGGACAATCAGCCCCAGCATTTT. Translation gives CAWSLEPRLEDNQPQHF.

This clone was picked up a small number of times. V and J are TRBV28 and TRBJ2-2, with D tentatively TRBD1 (5 bases). CDR3 size: 13 residues. V lost 7 bases and J 7 bases, leaving 13 bases between the germline ends. From germline, CDR1 is MDHEN and CDR2 SYDVKM. The chain's CDR3 is CASIGRVSGELFF. The CDR3 region has the DNA TGTGCCAGCATTGGCAGGGTCAGCGGGGAGCTGTTTTTT.

This chain links TRBV4-2 with TRBJ2-3; 9 nucleotides match TRBD2. Germline V CDR1 and CDR2: LGHNA, YNFKEQ. V lost 0 bases, J lost 2 bases, and 9 bases stayed unmatched. This CDR3 spans 18 amino acids. CDR3 region: CASSQDRGGGAATDTQYF. The CDR3 DNA reads TGTGCCAGCAGCCAAGATCGGGGCGGGGGGGCGGCCACAGATACGCAGTATTTT.

This chain connects TRBV29-1 to TRBJ2-5, with D possibly being TRBD2 (5 bases). This CDR3 is built from 14 residues. Germline V gene data show CDR1 as SQVTM and CDR2 as ANQGSEA. V was clipped by 6 bases and J by 1 base, with 15 bases between them. CDR3 amino acids: CSVGPGSLQETQYF. CDR3 nucleotide sequence: TGCAGCGTGGGCCCGGGGTCCCTCCAAGAGACCCAGTACTTC.

The rearrangement joins TRBV13 to TRBJ2-7, with a weak D call TRBD2 (6 bases). Trimming took 5 bases from V and 2 from J, leaving 16 bases between them. The CDR3 runs 15 residues. Per germline, CDR1 PRHDT and CDR2 FYEKMQ (reference sequence). CDR3 amino acids: CASSTIRDSAYEQYF. CDR3 sequence (DNA): TGTGCCAGCAGCACCATACGGGACTCGGCCTACGAGCAGTACTTC.

The chain couples TRBV5-1 to TRBJ1-1; D unclear. The CDR3 is 14 residues long. CDR1 and CDR2 (germline): SGHRS, YFSETQ. V was pared by 5 bases and J by 4 bases, with 15 bases between. This chain's CDR3 is CASRYTTGGTEAFF. Written as DNA, the CDR3 is TGCGCCAGCAGGTACACCACCGGCGGCACTGAAGCTTTCTTT.

CDR3 sequence reads: CASSPTGYGYTF. DNA for the CDR3: TGTGCCAGCAGCCCGACAGGGTATGGCTACACCTTC. The rearrangement joins TRBV5-4 to TRBJ1-2; 7 nucleotides agree with TRBD1. J was trimmed by 5 bases and V by 4 bases; bases with no gene match: 2. The CDR3 is 12 amino acids. Germline loops: CDR1 SGHNT, CDR2 YYREEE (reference sequence).

This clone was detected only once. The chain carries TRBV15 and TRBJ2-1; TRBD1 matches 8 bases. This CDR3 has 15 amino acids. CDR1 is LNHNV, CDR2 YYDKDF, per germline (reference sequence). Germline trimming cut 8 bases from V and 2 bases from J; bases unmatched to any gene: 8. Here the CDR3 reads CATLRTGQPYNEQFF. In DNA form, the CDR3 reads TGTGCCACCCTCAGGACAGGGCAACCCTACAATGAGCAGTTCTTC.

V usage is TRBV4-3 and J usage is TRBJ2-1; D not certain. The germline CDR1 and CDR2 sequences are LGHNA and YSLEER. CDR3 length: 10 residues. V lost 8 bases and J 12 bases, leaving 11 bases between the germline ends. The chain's CDR3 is CASSSLGQFF. The CDR3 DNA is TGCGCCAGCTCTTCCCTAGGGCAGTTCTTC.

J is TRBJ2-7 and V is TRBV9, with TRBD2 matching over 11 bases. V trimming: 0 bases; J trimming: 5 bases; junction bases outside the gene matches: 1. The germline V gene has CDR1 SGDLS and CDR2 YYNGEE. This CDR3 spans 14 amino acids. The chain's CDR3 is CASSVGTSGHEQYF. CDR3 nucleotides: TGTGCCAGCAGCGTAGGGACTAGCGGGCACGAGCAGTACTTC.

This clone was picked up a small number of times. This chain joins TRBV29-1 and TRBJ1-1; 10 bases are shared with TRBD1. This CDR3 spans 13 amino acids. Germline V gene data show CDR1 as SQVTM and CDR2 as ANQGSEA. J was trimmed by 7 bases and V by 2 bases; bases with no gene match: 4. The DNA of the CDR3 is TGCAGCGTTGAACGGGACAGGGGCCGTGAAGCTTTCTTT. Translation gives CSVERDRGREAFF.

The J gene is TRBJ2-3, the V gene TRBV30, with D perhaps TRBD2 (5 bases). Germline CDR1 reads GTSNPN; CDR2 reads SVGIG (reference sequence). CDR3 length: 14 residues. Trimming left V 0 bases short and J 1 base short, with 8 bases between. CDR3 region: CAWSVTRGTDTQYF. DNA for the CDR3: TGTGCCTGGAGTGTCACGCGGGGCACAGATACGCAGTATTTT.

The CDR3 nucleotides are TGTGCCAGCAGCCAAGCCAGGGGTTACGAGCAGTACTTC. This translates into CASSQARGYEQYF. The chain carries TRBV4-2 and TRBJ2-7; TRBD1 might be the D (6 bases). The germline V gene has CDR1 LGHNA and CDR2 YNFKEQ. This CDR3 contains 13 residues. V lost 1 base and J 4 bases, leaving 8 bases between the germline ends.

The gene calls are TRBV5-6 and TRBJ1-6, with 8 bases identical to TRBD1. Germline values: CDR1 SGHDT, CDR2 YYEEEE. The CDR3 has 15 amino acids. V lost 2 bases and J lost 9; bases outside the gene matches: 7. CDR3 sequence reads: CASSLRQGIGSPLHF. The CDR3, as DNA: TGTGCCAGCAGCTTACGACAGGGGATAGGTTCACCCCTCCACTTT.

The table lists this clone with a count of one. J is TRBJ1-2 and V is TRBV14; no firm D call. Germline V gene data show CDR1 as SGHDN and CDR2 as FVKESK. V shed 1 base and J shed 3 bases, with 12 bases lying between them. This CDR3 is 15 amino acids long. This CDR3 is CASSQVGGSHYGYTF. The CDR3 region has the DNA TGTGCCAGCAGCCAAGTAGGAGGGTCTCACTATGGCTACACCTTC.

The chain has TRBV5-4 and TRBJ2-7; D possibly corresponds to TRBD2 (6 bases). CDR1 and CDR2 from the germline V gene are SGHNT and YYREEE (reference sequence). The V gene lost 1 base and the J gene lost 3 bases, with 11 bases spanning the gap. This CDR3 has 14 residues. CDR3 sequence (DNA): TGTGCCAGCAGCTTGCACGGGGGTTACTACGAGCAGTACTTC. Amino acid sequence: CASSLHGGYYEQYF.

This clone appeared a few times. The V call is TRBV29-1, the J call TRBJ1-2; 7 bases align to TRBD1. The germline V gene encodes CDR1 SQVTM and CDR2 ANQGSEA. The J segment lost 7 bases and the V segment lost 6 bases, leaving 8 bases of the junction unmatched. The CDR3 has 12 residues. The CDR3, as DNA: TGCAGCGTGCTAGGGACAGTTGGTGGCTACACCTTC. Its translation: CSVLGTVGGYTF.

This chain joins TRBV5-1 and TRBJ1-6; D possibly corresponds to TRBD1 (5 bases). The germline gives CDR1 SGHRS, CDR2 YFSETQ. The length of the CDR3 is 14 residues. V was pared by 1 base and J by 7 bases, with 9 bases between. The CDR3 sequence is CASSLMTENSPLHF. CDR3 nucleotides: TGCGCCAGCAGCTTGATGACAGAGAATTCACCCCTCCACTTT.